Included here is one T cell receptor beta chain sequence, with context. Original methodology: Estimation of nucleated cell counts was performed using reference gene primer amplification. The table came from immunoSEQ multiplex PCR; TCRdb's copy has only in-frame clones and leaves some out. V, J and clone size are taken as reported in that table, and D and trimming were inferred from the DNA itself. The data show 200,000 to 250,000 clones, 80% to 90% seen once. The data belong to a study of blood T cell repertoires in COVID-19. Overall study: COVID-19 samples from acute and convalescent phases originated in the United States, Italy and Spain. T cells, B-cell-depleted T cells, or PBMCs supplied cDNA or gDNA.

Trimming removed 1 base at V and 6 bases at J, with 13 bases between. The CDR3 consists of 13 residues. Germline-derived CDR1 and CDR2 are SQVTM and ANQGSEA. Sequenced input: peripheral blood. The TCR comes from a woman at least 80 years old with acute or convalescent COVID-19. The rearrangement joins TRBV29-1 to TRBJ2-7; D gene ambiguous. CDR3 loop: CSVEGVALGEQYF. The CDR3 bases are TGCAGCGTTGAAGGGGTAGCCCTGGGCGAGCAGTACTTC.